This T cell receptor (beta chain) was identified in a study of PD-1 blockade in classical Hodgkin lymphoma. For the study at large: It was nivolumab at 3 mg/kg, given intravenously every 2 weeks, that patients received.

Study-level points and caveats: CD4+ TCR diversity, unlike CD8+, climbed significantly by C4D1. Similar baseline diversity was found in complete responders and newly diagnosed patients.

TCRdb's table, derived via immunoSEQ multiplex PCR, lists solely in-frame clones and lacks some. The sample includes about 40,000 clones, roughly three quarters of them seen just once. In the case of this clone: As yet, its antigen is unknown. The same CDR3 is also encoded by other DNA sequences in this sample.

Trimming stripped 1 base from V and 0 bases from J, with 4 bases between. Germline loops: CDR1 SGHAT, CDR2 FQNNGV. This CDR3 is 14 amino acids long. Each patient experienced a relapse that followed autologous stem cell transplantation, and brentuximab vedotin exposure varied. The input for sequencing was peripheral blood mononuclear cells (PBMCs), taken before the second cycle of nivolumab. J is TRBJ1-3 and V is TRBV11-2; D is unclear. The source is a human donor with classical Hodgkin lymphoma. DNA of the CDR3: TGTGCCAGCAGCTTAGGCAGCTCTGGAAACACCATATATTTT. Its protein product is CASSLGSSGNTIYF.